The 2 T cell receptor beta chains below were found in one sample sequenced in a study of cytomegalovirus exposure and HLA in healthy donors. The PCR made use of 60 Vbeta and 13 Jbeta primers. TCRdb's copy holds only in-frame clones and misses some; the assay was immunoSEQ multiplex PCR. This repertoire comprises around 210,000 clones; its ten largest clones make up approximately 0.98%. Sequencing was done on a sample of PBMCs. These receptor sequences come from a woman under 40 in good health and CMV-seropositive.

The chain joins TRBV19 to TRBJ2-5; D possibly corresponds to TRBD1 (5 bases). This CDR3 region has 13 residues. Trimming took 3 bases from V and 3 from J, leaving 8 bases between them. CDR1 and CDR2 (germline): LNHDA, SQIVND (reference sequence). The DNA for the CDR3 is TGTGCCAGTAGTATTGTAGGGGAAGAGACCCAGTACTTC. Residues: CASSIVGEETQYF.

This sequence joins TRBV28 and TRBJ1-4; a possible D gene is TRBD1 (6 bases). Germline V gene lookup returns CDR1 MDHEN and CDR2 SYDVKM. The CDR3 covers 15 residues. V lost 5 bases, J lost 6 bases, and 16 bases lay in between. This chain's CDR3 is CASSPVDRTHEKLFF. The CDR3 coding sequence is TGTGCCAGCAGTCCAGTTGACAGGACCCATGAAAAACTGTTTTTT.